The clone carrying this TCR beta chain was observed at least ten times. 5'RACE template switching produced TCR cDNA carrying a universal primer site and UMIs. TCRdb processed the 5' RACE reads anew with MiXCR; each CDR3 protein has one entry. The data show over 45,000 distinct CDR3 sequences, with approximately 7.7% seen just once and less than 45% held by the top ten. These data belong to a study of T cells after yellow fever vaccination. This CDR3 spans 16 amino acids. V dropped 0 bases and J dropped 4; count of bases not matched to a gene: 3. CDR1 and CDR2 (germline): LGHNA, YNFKEQ. The rearrangement links TRBV4-2 to TRBJ2-3; 11 nucleotides line up with TRBD1. The source was CD8+ T cells sorted from PBMCs, collected on the day of the first yellow fever vaccination. The sequence derives from a man younger than 35 who received the YFV17D yellow fever vaccine. CDR3 amino acids: CASSQEGQGGADTQYF. The CDR3 DNA sequence: TGTGCCAGCAGCCAAGAGGGACAGGGGGGTGCAGATACGCAGTATTTT.